Each of the 10 T cell receptor beta chains below was sequenced from the same sample in a study of control samples from healthy donors and cancer patients. Clones were sequenced by immunoSEQ multiplex PCR, and TCRdb holds only the in-frame ones, with some missing. Of about 88,000 clones listed, 80% to 95% were seen once; the top ten hold approximately 7.9%. Specimen: blood. The receptor set was obtained from a man aged 18 to 30 in good health.

The rearrangement joins TRBV19 to TRBJ1-1; D perhaps matches TRBD1 (6 bases). The V end lost 8 bases, the J end lost 1 base, and 17 bases lay between the germline ends. Looked up from germline, CDR1 is LNHDA and CDR2 is SQIVND (reference sequence). This CDR3 region has 15 residues. CDR3 sequence: CASAVGTPSNTEAFF. CDR3 sequence (DNA): TGTGCCAGTGCTGTTGGGACACCATCGAACACTGAAGCTTTCTTT.

CDR3 sequence (DNA): TGTGCCAGCAGTTATTCATTCTGGACAGGGATTGGCTACACCTTC. It specifies CASSYSFWTGIGYTF. This chain connects TRBV6-6 to TRBJ1-2; 8 bases match TRBD1. The CDR3 is made up of 15 amino acids. Germline-derived CDR1 and CDR2 are MNHNY and SVGAGI (reference sequence). With 3 bases clipped from V and 7 bases from J, the junction kept 10 bases outside the gene matches.

The rearrangement joins TRBV7-2 to TRBJ1-2, with D tentatively TRBD1 (6 bases). Deletions cut 4 bases from V and 5 bases from J, with 20 bases between. Germline CDR1 SGHTA, CDR2 FQGNSA. This CDR3 is 16 amino acids long. The CDR3 spells CASSSAVGAQGYGYTF. The CDR3 nucleotides are TGTGCCAGCAGCTCAGCTGTAGGGGCTCAGGGGTATGGCTACACCTTC.

This chain connects TRBV9 to TRBJ2-3, with 8 positions matching TRBD1. This CDR3 spans 14 amino acids. Germline-derived CDR1 and CDR2 are SGDLS and YYNGEE. The J segment lost 6 bases and the V segment lost 6 bases, leaving 9 bases of the junction unmatched. The CDR3 reads CASTQGAQYDTQYF. The CDR3 DNA is TGTGCCAGCACTCAGGGGGCGCAGTACGATACGCAGTATTTT.

The chain joins TRBV4-1 to TRBJ1-5; TRBD1 agrees at 7 bases. The CDR3 sequence is 15 residues long. V dropped 5 bases and J dropped 2; count of bases not matched to a gene: 6. Germline CDR1 MGHRA, CDR2 YSYEKL. CDR3 loop: CASSNRGIGNQPQHF. CDR3 nucleotide sequence: TGCGCCAGCAGCAACAGGGGAATCGGCAATCAGCCCCAGCATTTT.

This clone has just one count. J is TRBJ1-1 and V is TRBV3-1 (or the pseudogene TRBV3-2); tentatively, D is TRBD1 (6 bases). Germline CDR1 is LGHDT and CDR2 is YNNKEL (reference sequence). The CDR3 runs 14 residues. V shed 7 bases and J shed 3 bases, with 15 bases lying between them. The DNA of the CDR3 is TGTGCCAGCACCACACAGGGTGCGGACACTGAAGCTTTCTTT. Protein: CASTTQGADTEAFF.

This chain links TRBV15 with TRBJ1-5; TRBD1 agrees at 8 bases. The CDR3 contains 14 residues. V shed 4 bases and J 7 bases; nucleotides not matched to a gene: 6. Germline-derived CDR1 and CDR2 are LNHNV and YYDKDF (reference sequence). Here the CDR3 reads CATSTRQGNQPQHF. CDR3 DNA: TGTGCCACCAGCACAAGACAGGGGAACCAGCCCCAGCATTTT.

V usage is TRBV4-2 and J usage is TRBJ1-1, with TRBD1 identical over 10 bases. CDR3 size: 17 residues. The trim removed 1 base at V and 6 bases at J, leaving 11 bases unmatched. Per the germline V gene, CDR1 is LGHNA and CDR2 is YNFKEQ. The CDR3 nucleotides are TGTGCCAGCAGCCAAGCCGGGACAGGGGACGGGGGAGCTGAAGCTTTCTTT. It specifies CASSQAGTGDGGAEAFF.

Only one count was recorded for this clone. The chain carries TRBV4-3 and TRBJ1-1, with D hard to call. Germline values: CDR1 LGHNA, CDR2 YSLEER. V was trimmed by 0 bases and J by 7 bases, leaving 12 bases between them. The CDR3 contains 14 residues. CDR3 bases: TGCGCCAGCAGCCAAGATCTCGAGCAGTTTGAAGCTTTCTTT. This encodes CASSQDLEQFEAFF.

This clone was counted a single time. V gene TRBV5-1 combines with J gene TRBJ1-1, with a tentative D call TRBD1 (5 bases). There are 15 residues in the CDR3. Per the germline V gene, CDR1 is SGHRS and CDR2 is YFSETQ. The V end lost 0 bases, the J end lost 3 bases, and 12 bases lay between the germline ends. This chain's CDR3 is CASSLEGLGDTEAFF. CDR3 nucleotides: TGCGCCAGCAGCTTGGAAGGCCTAGGGGACACTGAAGCTTTCTTT.